Listed below are T cell receptor beta chains from one sample, sequenced in a study of blood T cell repertoires in COVID-19. Clones were read by immunoSEQ multiplex PCR, and TCRdb kept only the in-frame ones, dropping some. In the table there are approximately 310,000 clones, around 86% of which are singletons. Sequencing was carried out using peripheral blood. All receptors come from a man in his forties or fifties with active or convalescent COVID-19. Each CDR3 is given with its conserved first and last residue. A D gene is named only where the DNA matches it firmly. Rows give clone size only sometimes, using once, few, many, or a class for an expanded clone.

v_call	j_call	clone_size	d_call	cdr3_nt	cdr3_aa
TRBV9	TRBJ1-4	once	NA	TGTGCCAGCAGCTGGCAGGGGATACCTAATGAAAAACTGTTTTTT	CASSWQGIPNEKLFF
TRBV5-5	TRBJ1-4	NA	NA	TGTGCCAGCAGCTTGGATGCGGATGAAAAACTGTTTTTT	CASSLDADEKLFF
TRBV19	TRBJ2-5	NA	TRBD1	TGTGCCAGTAGTGAAACCCTCCGGGACAGTGAGACCCAGTACTTC	CASSETLRDSETQYF
TRBV18	TRBJ2-3	NA	TRBD1	TGTGCCAGCTCACCGATTGGACAGGGAAAGGATTCAGATACGCAGTATTTT	CASSPIGQGKDSDTQYF
TRBV5-1	TRBJ2-7	NA	TRBD1	TGCGCCAGCAGCTCGTGGGACAGTACCTACGAGCAGTACTTC	CASSSWDSTYEQYF
TRBV19	TRBJ1-5	NA	NA	TGTGCCAGTAGTATTTGGACTGCCGCAGGTAGCCCTAAAAAGCCCCAGCATTTT	CASSIWTAAGSPKKPQHF
TRBV7-2	TRBJ1-4	NA	NA	TGTGCCAGCGGACAACAGAGGCGTGAAAAACTGTTTTTT	CASGQQRREKLFF
TRBV7-9	TRBJ2-3	NA	TRBD2	TGTGCCAGCAGCCCGGGACTAGCGATATTCACAGATACGCAGTATTTT	CASSPGLAIFTDTQYF
TRBV29-1	TRBJ2-7	NA	NA	TGCAGCGTTGACCGGCAGGGAAGTGCCTACGAGCAGTACTTC	CSVDRQGSAYEQYF
TRBV5-8	TRBJ1-6	NA	TRBD1	TGTGCCAGCAGCTTCCGGGACAGTCCTTCACCCCTCCACTTT	CASSFRDSPSPLHF
TRBV4-3	TRBJ2-3	NA	TRBD2	TGCGCCAGCAGCCAAGATAAAACTAGCGGGGGGTTCTTTAGCACAGATACGCAGTATTTT	CASSQDKTSGGFFSTDTQYF
TRBV2	TRBJ2-7	few	NA	TGTGCCAGCAGTGAATCTGTGGGTACTAGCTACGAGCAGTACTTC	CASSESVGTSYEQYF
TRBV6-1	TRBJ2-7	NA	NA	TGTGCCAGCAGTGAAAACCGGGGCGAGCAGTACTTC	CASSENRGEQYF
TRBV3-1/TRBV3-2	TRBJ2-5	NA	TRBD2	TGTGCCAGCAGCTCCCACATCGGACTAGCGGGGGAAGAGACCCAGTACTTC	CASSSHIGLAGEETQYF
TRBV6-2/TRBV6-3	TRBJ2-1	NA	TRBD1	TGTGCCAGCAGTTACGCGCAGGGGGCAGGCCTCCGCTACAATGAGCAGTTCTTC	CASSYAQGAGLRYNEQFF
TRBV5-1	TRBJ2-5	NA	TRBD1	TGCGCCAGCAGCTTGGACAGGGGAAAAGAGACCCAGTACTTC	CASSLDRGKETQYF
TRBV9	TRBJ2-2	NA	TRBD1	TGTGCCAGCAGATGGGACAGCGAAAACACCGGGGAGCTGTTTTTT	CASRWDSENTGELFF
TRBV7-9	TRBJ1-1	NA	NA	TGTGCCAGCAGCTTAGAGCAGGGAGGTATGAACACTGAAGCTTTCTTT	CASSLEQGGMNTEAFF
TRBV10-3	TRBJ2-1	NA	NA	TGTGCCATCAGTGAGTCCCTACAGGGTTCCTACAATGAGCAGTTCTTC	CAISESLQGSYNEQFF
TRBV15	TRBJ2-7	NA	NA	TGTGCCACTAATCGTGGGGGGTCAGGCTACGAGCAGTACTTC	CATNRGGSGYEQYF
TRBV5-1	TRBJ2-5	NA	NA	TGCGCCAGCAGCTTGTTCGCGAGCGAGGCCCAGTACTTC	CASSLFASEAQYF
TRBV9	TRBJ1-1	NA	TRBD1	TGTGCCAGCAGCGCTAGGACAGGGCGGGGGACTGAAGCTTTCTTT	CASSARTGRGTEAFF
TRBV5-1	TRBJ2-7	NA	TRBD1	TGCGCCAGCAGCCCCGGGGACAGGTTCTACGAGCAGTACTTC	CASSPGDRFYEQYF